This TCR beta chain was sequenced in a study of blood T cell repertoires in COVID-19. The overall study: COVID-19 samples, acute and convalescent, were from the United States, Italy and Spain. The cDNA or gDNA used as material had been derived from T cells, B-cell-depleted T cells, or PBMCs.

In the authors' methods: Reference gene primer amplification yielded estimated nucleated cell counts. The assay was immunoSEQ multiplex PCR, and TCRdb's table has in-frame clones only and misses some. V, J and clone size were drawn from that table, and D and trimming were deduced from the DNA. In the table there are some 130,000 clones, 80% to 85% of which are singletons. Germline CDR1 SGHKS, CDR2 YYEKEE (reference sequence). The CDR3 runs 15 residues. V was cut by 3 bases and J by 2 bases, with 14 bases left in between. The chain recombines TRBV5-5 with TRBJ1-2, with D uncertain. The sample consisted of peripheral blood. The origin of this receptor is a woman aged 60-75 years with active or convalescent COVID-19. The CDR3 DNA reads TGTGCCAGCAGCTCGCCGGGAATAGAAAACTATGGCTACACCTTC. Its translation: CASSSPGIENYGYTF.